Each of the 13 T cell receptor beta chains below was sequenced from the same sample in a study of Ad26.COV2.S vaccination and SARS-CoV-2 variants. TCRdb's table, derived via immunoSEQ multiplex PCR, lists solely in-frame clones and lacks some. The sample holds roughly 180,000 clones, 87% seen once. The specimen was peripheral blood, collected after recovery from COVID-19. These receptors were taken from a human donor who had recovered from COVID-19.

The rearrangement links TRBV25-1 to TRBJ1-1; D is unclear. The CDR3 loop spans 13 amino acids. V lost 2 bases, J lost 5 bases, and 9 bases lay in between. Germline lookup yields CDR1 MGHDK and CDR2 SYGVNS. CDR3 DNA sequence: TGTGCCAGCAGTGAAGGTATGCAGACTGAAGCTTTCTTT. Encoded protein: CASSEGMQTEAFF.

This chain connects TRBV9 to TRBJ2-5; no reliable D call. This CDR3 spans 15 amino acids. V lost 0 bases and J 2 bases, leaving 11 bases between the germline ends. Germline V lookup: CDR1 SGDLS, CDR2 YYNGEE. The CDR3 reads CASSVGGVLQETQYF. The CDR3 DNA reads as TGTGCCAGCAGCGTAGGCGGTGTACTACAAGAGACCCAGTACTTC.

The chain recombines TRBV12-1 with TRBJ2-3; the DNA was not used to check the table's D call, TRBD2. TRBV12-1 is reported as a pseudogene. The CDR3 contains 20 residues. CDR3 protein: CASSHLKGRSSGGALDTQYF. CDR3 coding DNA: TGTGCCAGCAGCCACCTAAAAGGTCGATCTAGCGGGGGGGCCTTAGATACGCAGTATTTT.

CDR3 region: CASSLGSTWFF. CDR3 nucleotides: TGCGCCAGCAGCTTGGGCTCCACCTGGTTCTTC. The V gene is TRBV5-1, the J gene TRBJ2-1; the D is unclear. CDR3 length: 11 residues. Trimming left V 0 bases short and J 15 bases short, with 10 bases between. Germline V gene sequence: CDR1 SGHRS, CDR2 YFSETQ.

V usage is TRBV25-1 and J usage is TRBJ2-1; possibly TRBD1 for D (7 bases). V dropped 7 bases and J dropped 1 base, with 20 bases sitting between them. The CDR3 totals 17 residues. Germline V lookup: CDR1 MGHDK, CDR2 SYGVNS. For the CDR3, the DNA is TGTGCCAGCACCTCGCCTGGAGGGGGCAGGTCCTACAATGAGCAGTTCTTC. Translated, it gives CASTSPGGGRSYNEQFF.

The CDR3 here is CASGTSGNEQFF. The CDR3 region has the DNA TGTGCCAGCGGGACTAGCGGCAATGAGCAGTTCTTC. The chain employs TRBV27 and TRBJ2-1; 11 bases fit TRBD2. Germline V gives CDR1 MNHEY, CDR2 SMNVEV (reference sequence). The CDR3 covers 12 residues. The V and J ends lost 8 bases and 6 bases, in that order; junction bases with no gene match: 0.

The CDR3 region has the DNA TGTGCCAGCTCAGCGGACAGCTATGGCTACACCTTC. The encoded protein is CASSADSYGYTF. The chain recombines TRBV18 with TRBJ1-2; tentatively, D is TRBD1 (6 bases). The CDR3 is made up of 12 amino acids. Trimming left V 5 bases short and J 4 bases short, with 8 bases between. Germline V CDR1 and CDR2: KGHSH, LQKENI.

V is TRBV7-6 and J is TRBJ2-6; no firm D call. This CDR3 contains 17 residues. V lost 0 bases and J 1 base, leaving 10 bases between the germline ends. Germline V gene sequence: CDR1 SGHVS, CDR2 FNYEAQ. CDR3 coding DNA: TGTGCCAGCAGCTTAGCCTGGACCCCGTCTGGGGCCAACGTCCTGACTTTC. Its translation: CASSLAWTPSGANVLTF.

The rearrangement uses TRBV7-9 and TRBJ2-3; D possibly corresponds to TRBD1 (5 bases). The CDR3 is 13 amino acids. Germline-derived CDR1 and CDR2 are SEHNR and FQNEAQ (reference sequence). Trimming removed 4 bases at V and 5 bases at J, with 10 bases between. In DNA form, the CDR3 reads TGTGCCAGCAGCTCCGCAGGGCTAGATACGCAGTATTTT. As protein: CASSSAGLDTQYF.

V and J are TRBV10-3 and TRBJ1-5; D is uncertain. The CDR3 has 15 amino acids. V lost 0 bases and J 8 bases, leaving 14 bases between the germline ends. Germline assignment: CDR1 ENHRY and CDR2 SYGVKD. CDR3 nucleotides: TGTGCCATCAGTGAGTCTGGACGGAGGAATGAGCCCCAGCATTTT. The encoded protein is CAISESGRRNEPQHF.

This chain joins TRBV3-1 (or the pseudogene TRBV3-2) and TRBJ2-3; 11 bases agree with TRBD2. CDR1 LGHDT and CDR2 YNNKEL come from the germline V gene (reference sequence). This CDR3 region has 16 residues. V gave up 7 bases and J gave up 0 bases; unmatched junction bases: 6. CDR3 in amino acids: CASKETSGTSTDTQYF. The CDR3 DNA follows: TGTGCCAGCAAAGAGACTAGCGGGACTAGCACAGATACGCAGTATTTT.

This clone showed up just a few times. The gene calls are TRBV7-3 and TRBJ2-3; 8 bases map to TRBD2. Germline trimming cut 2 bases from V and 4 bases from J; bases unmatched to any gene: 8. CDR1 is SGHTA, CDR2 FQGTGA, per germline. This CDR3 comprises 16 residues. For the CDR3, the DNA is TGTGCCAGCAGCTTAGCGGGAGGTGGAGGTTCAGATACGCAGTATTTT. This codes for CASSLAGGGGSDTQYF.

The chain recombines TRBV9 with TRBJ1-3; D perhaps matches TRBD1 (5 bases). CDR3 length equals 15 residues. V dropped 3 bases and J dropped 0 bases, with 10 bases sitting between them. Germline CDR1 SGDLS, CDR2 YYNGEE. The CDR3 DNA reads TGTGCCAGCAGCGCGGGACCGTCCTCTGGAAACACCATATATTTT. It is translated as CASSAGPSSGNTIYF.